These T cell receptor beta chains were read from a single sample in a study of T cell repertoires in cytomegalovirus infection. TCRdb re-called the reads with MiXCR, one entry per CDR3 protein. The sample holds about 530,000 distinct CDR3 sequences, around 27% seen once. Sequenced: PBMCs. Receptor source: a human donor in good health (CMV status not recorded). Some clones in this sample may be carry-over from other donors' samples. Both conserved end residues are part of each CDR3. D genes are given only for firm matches. Clone size is stated in some rows and not others, as once, few, many or a class when expanded.

>TRBV6-5|.|TRBJ1-2|.
CASSPSWGNYGYTF
TGTGCCAGCAGTCCCTCGTGGGGAAACTATGGCTACACCTTC
>TRBV24-1|TRBD1|TRBJ1-1|.
CATSSRTGENTEAFF
TGTGCCACCAGCAGTAGGACAGGGGAGAACACTGAAGCTTTCTTT
>TRBV11-2|TRBD2|TRBJ2-4|.
CASSLRGLAVNIQYF
TGTGCCAGCAGCTTACGGGGACTAGCGGTAAACATTCAGTACTTC
>TRBV9|TRBD1|TRBJ1-2|.
CASSVGGGGTASDGYTF
TGTGCCAGCAGCGTAGGGGGGGGAGGGACAGCCTCTGACGGCTACACCTTC
>TRBV15|TRBD2|TRBJ2-5|.
CATSRDGLAGGETQYF
TGTGCCACCAGCAGAGATGGTCTAGCGGGAGGAGAGACCCAGTACTTC
>TRBV29-1|.|TRBJ2-7|.
CSVGVGPGPYEQYF
TGCAGCGTCGGGGTAGGACCAGGGCCCTACGAGCAGTACTTC
>TRBV6-2/TRBV6-3|.|TRBJ1-5|.
CATIEDSYSNQPQHF
TGTGCCACCATTGAAGACAGTTATAGCAATCAGCCCCAGCATTTT
>TRBV28|TRBD1|TRBJ1-1|few
CASSGSDRLRSEAFF
TGTGCCAGCAGCGGATCGGACAGGTTAAGATCTGAAGCTTTCTTT
>TRBV25-1|.|TRBJ1-2|.
CASSASTQGGYTF
TGTGCCAGCAGTGCGTCGACACAGGGTGGCTACACCTTC
>TRBV7-2|.|TRBJ1-3|.
CASSVGFSSGNTIYF
TGTGCCAGCAGCGTAGGGTTCTCCTCTGGAAACACCATATATTTT
>TRBV6-2/TRBV6-3|TRBD1|TRBJ2-4|.
CASSERQGALDIQYF
TGTGCCAGCAGTGAGAGACAGGGGGCTTTGGACATTCAGTACTTC
>TRBV7-3|TRBD2|TRBJ2-1|many
CASSLVAGGSNEQFF
TGTGCCAGCAGCCTCGTAGCGGGAGGTAGCAATGAGCAGTTCTTC
>TRBV29-1|TRBD1|TRBJ2-7|.
CSVRTGPYEQYF
TGCAGCGTTCGGACAGGTCCCTACGAGCAGTACTTC
>TRBV19|TRBD1|TRBJ1-5|.
CASSIRQGASNQPQHF
TGTGCCAGTAGTATAAGACAGGGTGCGAGCAATCAGCCCCAGCATTTT
>TRBV2|.|TRBJ2-5|.
CASSDGGGETQYF
TGTGCCAGCAGTGACGGGGGTGGAGAGACCCAGTACTTC
>TRBV28|.|TRBJ2-5|few
CASTSGEETQYF
TGTGCCAGCACCTCAGGGGAAGAGACCCAGTACTTC
>TRBV14|.|TRBJ2-4|.
CASSQALDDGLAKNIQYF
TGTGCCAGCAGCCAAGCCCTGGACGATGGCCTAGCCAAAAACATTCAGTACTTC
>TRBV28|TRBD1|TRBJ2-1|.
CASSLWDRGLENEQFF
TGTGCCAGCAGTTTATGGGACAGGGGGCTCGAAAATGAGCAGTTCTTC
>TRBV5-1|.|TRBJ2-5|few
CASSPSIYQETQYF
TGCGCCAGCAGCCCTTCAATATACCAAGAGACCCAGTACTTC
>TRBV11-3|.|TRBJ2-1|.
CASNTAGQMHNEQFF
TGTGCCAGCAACACTGCTGGACAGATGCACAATGAGCAGTTCTTC
>TRBV7-9|.|TRBJ2-1|many
CASSLQGSSYNEQFF
TGTGCCAGCAGCTTACAGGGGAGCTCCTACAATGAGCAGTTCTTC
>TRBV5-6|TRBD2|TRBJ2-3|.
CASIPTSGRAESTDTQYF
TGTGCCAGCATCCCCACTAGCGGGAGGGCCGAGAGTACAGATACGCAGTATTTT
>TRBV9|.|TRBJ2-1|.
CASSVRSLNEQFF
TGTGCCAGCAGCGTAAGAAGTTTGAATGAGCAGTTCTTC
>TRBV7-6|TRBD1|TRBJ1-1|many
CASNLRKGATLTEAFF
TGTGCCAGCAACTTACGAAAGGGGGCTACCCTTACCGAAGCTTTCTTT
>TRBV7-6|.|TRBJ1-2|.
CASSKTGNYGYTF
TGTGCCAGCAGCAAAACAGGGAACTATGGCTACACCTTC
>TRBV4-3|.|TRBJ2-1|few
CASSQGWALALGSYNEQFF
TGCGCCAGCAGCCAAGGTTGGGCGCTAGCCCTTGGCTCCTACAATGAGCAGTTCTTC
>TRBV12-3/TRBV12-4|.|TRBJ1-2|many
CASSLDGANYGYTF
TGTGCCAGCAGTCTCGACGGCGCTAACTATGGCTACACCTTC